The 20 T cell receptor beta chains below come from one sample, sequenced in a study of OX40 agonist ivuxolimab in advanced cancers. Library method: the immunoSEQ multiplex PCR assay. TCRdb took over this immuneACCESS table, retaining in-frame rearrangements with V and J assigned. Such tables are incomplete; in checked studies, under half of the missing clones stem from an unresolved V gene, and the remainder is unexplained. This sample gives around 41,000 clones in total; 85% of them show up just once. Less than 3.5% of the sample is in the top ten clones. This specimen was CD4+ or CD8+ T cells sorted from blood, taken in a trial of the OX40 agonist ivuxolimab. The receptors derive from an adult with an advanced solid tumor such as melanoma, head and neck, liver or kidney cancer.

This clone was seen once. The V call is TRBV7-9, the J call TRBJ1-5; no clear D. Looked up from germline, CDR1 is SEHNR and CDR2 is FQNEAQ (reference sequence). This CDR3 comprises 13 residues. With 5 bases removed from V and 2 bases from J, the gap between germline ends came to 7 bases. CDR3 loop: CASSLRGNQPQHF. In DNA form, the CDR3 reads TGTGCCAGCAGCCTCCGGGGCAATCAGCCCCAGCATTTT.

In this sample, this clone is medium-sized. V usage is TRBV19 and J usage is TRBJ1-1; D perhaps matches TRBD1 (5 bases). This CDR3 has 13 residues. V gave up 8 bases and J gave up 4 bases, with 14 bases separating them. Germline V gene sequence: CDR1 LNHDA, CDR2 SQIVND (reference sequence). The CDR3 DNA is TGTGCCAGTCTAATCTCAAGGGGCACTGAAGCTTTCTTT. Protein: CASLISRGTEAFF.

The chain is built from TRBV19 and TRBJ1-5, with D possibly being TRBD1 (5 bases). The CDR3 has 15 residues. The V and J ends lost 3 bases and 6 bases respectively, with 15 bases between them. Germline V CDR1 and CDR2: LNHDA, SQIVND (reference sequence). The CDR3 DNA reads TGTGCCAGTAGTATCGTCCCAGGGAACCTTCAGCCCCAGCATTTT. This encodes CASSIVPGNLQPQHF.

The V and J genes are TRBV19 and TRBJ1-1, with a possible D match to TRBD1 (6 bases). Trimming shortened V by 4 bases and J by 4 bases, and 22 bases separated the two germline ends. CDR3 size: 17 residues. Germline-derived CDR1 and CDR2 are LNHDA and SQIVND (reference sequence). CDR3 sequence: CASSKGHTRDGSTEAFF. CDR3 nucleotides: TGTGCCAGTAGTAAGGGACACACGCGGGACGGAAGCACTGAAGCTTTCTTT.

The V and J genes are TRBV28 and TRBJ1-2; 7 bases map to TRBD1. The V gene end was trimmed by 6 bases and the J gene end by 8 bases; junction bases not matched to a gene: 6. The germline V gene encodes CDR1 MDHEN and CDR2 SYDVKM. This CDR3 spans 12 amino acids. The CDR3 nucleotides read TGTGCCAGCAGCGAGGACAGGTCGGGCTACACCTTC. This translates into CASSEDRSGYTF.

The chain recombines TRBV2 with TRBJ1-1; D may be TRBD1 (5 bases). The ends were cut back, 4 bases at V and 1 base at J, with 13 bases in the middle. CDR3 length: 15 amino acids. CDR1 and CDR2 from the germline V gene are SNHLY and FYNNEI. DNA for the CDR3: TGTGCCAGCAGTGTACTCCGGAGGGGGAACACTGAAGCTTTCTTT. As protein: CASSVLRRGNTEAFF.

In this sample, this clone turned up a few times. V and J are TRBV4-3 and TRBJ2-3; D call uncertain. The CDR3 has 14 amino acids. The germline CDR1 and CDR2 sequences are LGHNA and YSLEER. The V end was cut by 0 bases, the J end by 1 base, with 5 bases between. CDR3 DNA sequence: TGCGCCAGCAGCCAAGATGTGGGCACAGATACGCAGTATTTT. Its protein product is CASSQDVGTDTQYF.

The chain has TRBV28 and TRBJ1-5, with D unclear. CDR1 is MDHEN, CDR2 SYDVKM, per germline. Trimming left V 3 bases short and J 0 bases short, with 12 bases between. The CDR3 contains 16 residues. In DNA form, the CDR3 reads TGTGCCAGCAGTTTCCCAGGACTCTATAGCAATCAGCCCCAGCATTTT. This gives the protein CASSFPGLYSNQPQHF.

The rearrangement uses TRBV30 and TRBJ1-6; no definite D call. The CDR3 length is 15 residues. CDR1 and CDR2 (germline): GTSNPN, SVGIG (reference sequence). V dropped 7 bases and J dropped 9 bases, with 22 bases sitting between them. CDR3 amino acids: CASGRQTWNFSPLHF. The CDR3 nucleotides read TGTGCCTCCGGGAGGCAGACCTGGAATTTTTCACCCCTCCACTTT.

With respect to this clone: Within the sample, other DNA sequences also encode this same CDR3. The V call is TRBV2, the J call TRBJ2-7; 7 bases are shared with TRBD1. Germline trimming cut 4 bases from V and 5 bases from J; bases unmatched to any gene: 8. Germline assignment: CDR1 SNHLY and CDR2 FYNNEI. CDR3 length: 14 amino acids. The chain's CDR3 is CASSGLTGSNEQYF. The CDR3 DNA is TGTGCCAGCAGTGGACTGACAGGGAGCAACGAGCAGTACTTC.

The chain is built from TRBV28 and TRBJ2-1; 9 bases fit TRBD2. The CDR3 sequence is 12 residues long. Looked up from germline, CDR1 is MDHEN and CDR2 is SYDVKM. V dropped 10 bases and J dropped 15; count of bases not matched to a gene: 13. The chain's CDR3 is CATNLISGSLFF. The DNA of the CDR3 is TGTGCCACCAACCTTATTAGCGGGAGTCTGTTCTTC.

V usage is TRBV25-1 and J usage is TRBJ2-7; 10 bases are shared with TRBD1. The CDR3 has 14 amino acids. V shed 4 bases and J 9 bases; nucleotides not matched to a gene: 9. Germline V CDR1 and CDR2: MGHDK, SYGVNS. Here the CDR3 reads CASSAPGQGFGQYF. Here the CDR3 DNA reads TGTGCCAGCAGTGCACCGGGACAGGGGTTCGGGCAGTACTTC.

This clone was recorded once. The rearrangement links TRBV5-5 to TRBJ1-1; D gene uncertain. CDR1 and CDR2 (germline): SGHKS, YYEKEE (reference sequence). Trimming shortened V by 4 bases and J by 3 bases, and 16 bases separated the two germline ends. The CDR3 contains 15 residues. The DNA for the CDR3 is TGTGCCAGCAGCCCCTCGGGGAGTGGTTACACTGAAGCTTTCTTT. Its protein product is CASSPSGSGYTEAFF.

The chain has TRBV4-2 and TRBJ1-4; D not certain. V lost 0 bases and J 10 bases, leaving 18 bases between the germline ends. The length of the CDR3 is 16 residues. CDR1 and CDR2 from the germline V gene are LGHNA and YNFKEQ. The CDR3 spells CASSQDVGATGGKLFF. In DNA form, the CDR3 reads TGTGCCAGCAGCCAAGATGTTGGAGCTACGGGCGGAAAACTGTTTTTT.

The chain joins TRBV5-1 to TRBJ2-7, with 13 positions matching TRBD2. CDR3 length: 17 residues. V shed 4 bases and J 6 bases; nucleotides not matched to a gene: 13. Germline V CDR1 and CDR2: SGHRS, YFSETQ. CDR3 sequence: CASSAGTSGILNGEQYF. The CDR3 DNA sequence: TGCGCCAGCAGCGCCGGGACTAGCGGGATTTTGAACGGCGAGCAGTACTTC.

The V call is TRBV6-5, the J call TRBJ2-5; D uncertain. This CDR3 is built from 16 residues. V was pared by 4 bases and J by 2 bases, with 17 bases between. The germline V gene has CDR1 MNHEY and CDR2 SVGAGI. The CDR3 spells CASSSLPDVSQETQYF. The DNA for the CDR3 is TGTGCCAGCAGTTCTCTCCCGGACGTATCTCAAGAGACCCAGTACTTC.

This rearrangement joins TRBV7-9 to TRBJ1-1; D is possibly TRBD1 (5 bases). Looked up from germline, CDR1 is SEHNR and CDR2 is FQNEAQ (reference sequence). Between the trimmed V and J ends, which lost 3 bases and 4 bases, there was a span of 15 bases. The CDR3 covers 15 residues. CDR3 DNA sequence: TGTGCCAGCAGCTTTGCGGGTTCCGGGGGCACTGAAGCTTTCTTT. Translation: CASSFAGSGGTEAFF.

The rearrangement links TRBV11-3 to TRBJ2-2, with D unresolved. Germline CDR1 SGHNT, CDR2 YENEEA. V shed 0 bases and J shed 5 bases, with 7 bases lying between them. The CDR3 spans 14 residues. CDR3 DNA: TGTGCCAGCAGCTTAGATACTATAACCGGGGAGCTGTTTTTT. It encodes CASSLDTITGELFF.

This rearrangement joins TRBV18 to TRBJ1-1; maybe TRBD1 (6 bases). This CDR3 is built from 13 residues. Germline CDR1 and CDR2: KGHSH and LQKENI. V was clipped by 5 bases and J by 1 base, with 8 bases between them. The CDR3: CASSAGQNTEAFF. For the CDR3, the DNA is TGTGCCAGCTCAGCGGGACAGAACACTGAAGCTTTCTTT.

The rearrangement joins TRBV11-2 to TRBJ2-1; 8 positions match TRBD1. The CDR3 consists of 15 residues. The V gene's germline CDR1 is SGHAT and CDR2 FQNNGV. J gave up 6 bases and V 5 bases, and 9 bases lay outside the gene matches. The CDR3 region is CASSPISGQGNEQFF. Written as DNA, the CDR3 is TGTGCCAGCAGCCCCATAAGTGGACAGGGCAATGAGCAGTTCTTC.